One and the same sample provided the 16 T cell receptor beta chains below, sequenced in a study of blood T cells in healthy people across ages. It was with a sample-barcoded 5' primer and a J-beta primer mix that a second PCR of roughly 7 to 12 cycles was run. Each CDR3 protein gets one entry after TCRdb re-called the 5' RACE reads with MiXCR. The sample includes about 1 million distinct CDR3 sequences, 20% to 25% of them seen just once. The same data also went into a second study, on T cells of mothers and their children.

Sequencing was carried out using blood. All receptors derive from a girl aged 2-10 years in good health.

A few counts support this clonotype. Here the CDR3 reads CSAIMTSGRAYNEQFF. The CDR3 bases are TGCAGTGCTATTATGACTAGCGGGAGAGCCTACAATGAGCAGTTCTTC. The rearrangement uses TRBV20-1 and TRBJ2-5, with 12 nucleotides matching TRBD2. The better agreement between TRBJ2-1 and the DNA end casts doubt on the J call. Germline V lookup: CDR1 DFQATT, CDR2 SNEGSKA (reference sequence). The CDR3 is 16 residues long.

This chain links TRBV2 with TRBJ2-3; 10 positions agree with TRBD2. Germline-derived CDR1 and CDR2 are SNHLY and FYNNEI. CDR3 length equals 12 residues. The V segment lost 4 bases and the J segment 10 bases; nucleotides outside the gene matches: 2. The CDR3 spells CASSVGTSAQYF. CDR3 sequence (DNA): TGTGCCAGCAGTGTTGGGACTAGCGCGCAGTATTTT.

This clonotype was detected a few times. CDR3 residues: CASSPVNNEKLFF. In nucleotides, the CDR3 is TGTGCCAGCTCGCCGGTTAACAATGAAAAACTGTTTTTT. The gene calls are TRBV9 and TRBJ1-4; the D is unclear. The V gene lost 7 bases and the J gene lost 5 bases, with 12 bases spanning the gap. Germline-derived CDR1 and CDR2 are SGDLS and YYNGEE. The CDR3 runs to 13 residues.

DNA for the CDR3: TGTGCCAGCAGGGGGGAGAAGGGACATCCCTACGAGCAGTACTTC. Encoded protein: CASRGEKGHPYEQYF. The chain links TRBV12-3 or TRBV12-4 to TRBJ2-7, with TRBD1 as a possible D gene (6 bases). This CDR3 has 15 residues. Trimming removed 6 bases at V and 2 bases at J, with 17 bases between.

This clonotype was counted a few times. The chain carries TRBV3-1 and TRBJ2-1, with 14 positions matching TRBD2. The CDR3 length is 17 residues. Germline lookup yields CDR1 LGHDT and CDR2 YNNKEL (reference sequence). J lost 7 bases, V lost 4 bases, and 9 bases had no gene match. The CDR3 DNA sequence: TGTGCCAGCAGCCCCGGCGTGGGACTAGCGGGAGATAATGAGCAGTTCTTC. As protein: CASSPGVGLAGDNEQFF.

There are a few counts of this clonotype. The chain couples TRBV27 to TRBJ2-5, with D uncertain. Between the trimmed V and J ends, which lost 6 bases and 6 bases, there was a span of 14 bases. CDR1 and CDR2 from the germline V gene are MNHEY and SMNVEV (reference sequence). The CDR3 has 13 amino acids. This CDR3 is CASRPKIRQTQYF. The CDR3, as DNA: TGTGCCAGCAGGCCAAAAATTCGGCAGACCCAGTACTTC.

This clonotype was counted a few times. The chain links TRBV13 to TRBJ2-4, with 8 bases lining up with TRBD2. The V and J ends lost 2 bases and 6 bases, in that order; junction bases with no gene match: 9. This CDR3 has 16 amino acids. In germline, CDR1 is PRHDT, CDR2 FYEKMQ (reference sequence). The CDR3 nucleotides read TGTGCCAGCAGCTTAATTCGGGGGGGCGAGTTAAACATTCAGTACTTC. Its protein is CASSLIRGGELNIQYF.

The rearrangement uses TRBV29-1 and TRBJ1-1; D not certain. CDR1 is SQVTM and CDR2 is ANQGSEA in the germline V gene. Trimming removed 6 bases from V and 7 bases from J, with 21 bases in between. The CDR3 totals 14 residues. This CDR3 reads CSVRTRMAGGEAFF. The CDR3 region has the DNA TGCAGCGTAAGGACGCGGATGGCCGGCGGTGAAGCTTTCTTT. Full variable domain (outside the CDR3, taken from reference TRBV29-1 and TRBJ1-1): SAVISQKPSRDICQRGTSLTIQCQVDSQVTMMFWYRQQPGQSLTLIATANQGSEATYESGFVIDKFPISRPNLTFSTLTVSNMSPEDSSIYLCSVRTRMAGGEAFFGQGTRLTVV.

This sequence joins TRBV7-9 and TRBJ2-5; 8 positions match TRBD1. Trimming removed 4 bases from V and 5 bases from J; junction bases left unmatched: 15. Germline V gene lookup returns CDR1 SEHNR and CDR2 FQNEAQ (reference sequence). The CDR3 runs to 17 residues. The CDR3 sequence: CASSYTVDRVPAETQYF. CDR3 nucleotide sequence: TGTGCCAGCAGCTACACGGTGGACAGGGTGCCCGCCGAGACCCAGTACTTC.

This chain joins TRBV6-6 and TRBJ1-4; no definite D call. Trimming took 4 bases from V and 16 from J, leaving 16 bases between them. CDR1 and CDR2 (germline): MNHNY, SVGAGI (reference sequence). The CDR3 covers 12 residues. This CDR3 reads CASSSLRDYRFF. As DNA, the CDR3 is TGTGCCAGCAGTTCCCTTCGCGATTATCGGTTTTTT.

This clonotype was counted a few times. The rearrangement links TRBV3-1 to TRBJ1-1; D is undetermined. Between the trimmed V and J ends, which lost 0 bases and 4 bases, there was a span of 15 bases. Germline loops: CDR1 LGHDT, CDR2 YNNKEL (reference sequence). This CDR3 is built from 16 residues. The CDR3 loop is CASSQEGNSGSTEAFF. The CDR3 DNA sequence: TGTGCCAGCAGCCAAGAAGGAAATTCGGGGAGCACTGAAGCTTTCTTT.

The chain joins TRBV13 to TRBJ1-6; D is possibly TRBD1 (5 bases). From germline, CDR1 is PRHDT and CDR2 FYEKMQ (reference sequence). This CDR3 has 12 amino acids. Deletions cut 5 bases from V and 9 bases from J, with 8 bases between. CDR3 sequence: CASSPGASPLHF. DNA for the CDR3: TGTGCCAGCAGCCCTGGGGCTTCACCCCTCCACTTT.

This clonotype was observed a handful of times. CDR3 DNA: TGTGCCATAACGACAGGGGGCGCCGGGGAGCTGTTTTTT. It codes for CAITTGGAGELFF. This rearrangement joins TRBV7-9 to TRBJ2-2; TRBD1 matches at 10 bases. The V segment lost 10 bases and the J segment 6 bases; nucleotides outside the gene matches: 5. Germline CDR1 is SEHNR and CDR2 is FQNEAQ (reference sequence). This CDR3 is built from 13 residues.

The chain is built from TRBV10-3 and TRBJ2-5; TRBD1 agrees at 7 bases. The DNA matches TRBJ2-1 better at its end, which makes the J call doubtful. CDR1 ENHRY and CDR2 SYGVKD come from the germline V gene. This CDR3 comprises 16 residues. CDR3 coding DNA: TGTGCCATCAGTGAGACTTGGCAGGGGGAAACTGCTGAGCAGTTCTTC. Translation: CAISETWQGETAEQFF.

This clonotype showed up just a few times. The CDR3 protein is CASSFDRGGSRVNTEAFF. The CDR3 nucleotides are TGTGCCAGCAGTTTCGATAGGGGGGGCAGTAGGGTGAACACTGAAGCTTTCTTT. The chain combines TRBV12-3 or TRBV12-4 with TRBJ1-1; possibly TRBD1 for D (6 bases). The CDR3 covers 18 residues. V gave up 3 bases and J gave up 0 bases, with 20 bases separating them.

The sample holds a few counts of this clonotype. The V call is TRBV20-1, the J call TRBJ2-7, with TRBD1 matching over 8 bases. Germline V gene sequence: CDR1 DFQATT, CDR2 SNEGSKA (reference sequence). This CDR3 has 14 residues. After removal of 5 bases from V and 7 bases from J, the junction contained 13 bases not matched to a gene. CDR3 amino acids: CSAYMFGQGWEQYF. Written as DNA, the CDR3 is TGCAGTGCTTACATGTTCGGACAGGGATGGGAGCAGTACTTC.